Below are 2 T cell receptor beta chains sequenced from a single sample in a study of OX40 agonist ivuxolimab in advanced cancers. Profiling relied on immunoSEQ multiplex PCR, and the TCRdb table lists in-frame clones only, not all of them. The sample yields some 35,000 clones, over 80% seen once. The sample was CD4+ or CD8+ T cells sorted from blood, taken in a trial of the OX40 agonist ivuxolimab. The receptors derive from an adult with an advanced solid tumor such as melanoma, head and neck, liver or kidney cancer.

The V gene is TRBV9, the J gene TRBJ1-1; D might be TRBD1 (6 bases). Germline-derived CDR1 and CDR2 are SGDLS and YYNGEE. Between the trimmed V and J ends, which lost 7 bases and 0 bases, there was a span of 7 bases. CDR3 length: 12 amino acids. The CDR3 reads CASGGMNTEAFF. The CDR3 DNA reads TGTGCCAGCGGGGGCATGAACACTGAAGCTTTCTTT.

This sequence joins TRBV20-1 and TRBJ2-4; D remains ambiguous. Trimming stripped 6 bases from V and 11 bases from J, with 11 bases between. The V gene's germline CDR1 is DFQATT and CDR2 SNEGSKA (reference sequence). The CDR3 length is 10 residues. CDR3 amino acids: CSAVRALQYF. In nucleotides, the CDR3 is TGCAGTGCGGTCCGGGCTCTTCAGTACTTC.